Below, 27 T cell receptor beta chains from the same sample are listed, as sequenced in a study of shared clonotypes between healthy human individuals. Data came from immunoSEQ multiplex PCR; TCRdb stores just in-frame clones and leaves some out. The repertoire holds hundreds of thousands of clones, with more than 70% as singletons. Input material: memory CD4+ T cells sorted from blood. Subset reported: CD45RA-negative fraction. These receptors originate from a woman aged 25 to 45 in good health.

This clone came up once. The CDR3 loop is CASSDRDRATYEQYF. For the CDR3, the DNA is TGTGCCAGTAGTGATCGGGACAGGGCCACCTACGAGCAGTACTTC. The chain couples TRBV19 to TRBJ2-7; 9 bases are shared with TRBD1. CDR3 length equals 15 residues. The V segment lost 5 bases and the J segment 2 bases; nucleotides outside the gene matches: 7. The germline V gene has CDR1 LNHDA and CDR2 SQIVND (reference sequence).

The chain employs TRBV11-3 and TRBJ2-2; 8 nucleotides align to TRBD2. After removal of 5 bases from V and 6 bases from J, the junction contained 2 bases not matched to a gene. Germline V gene sequence: CDR1 SGHNT, CDR2 YENEEA. The length of the CDR3 is 13 residues. The CDR3 is CASSGTRSGELFF. The CDR3 DNA sequence: TGTGCCAGCAGCGGGACTAGATCCGGGGAGCTGTTTTTT.

The chain links TRBV11-2 to TRBJ2-7; a possible D gene is TRBD1 (6 bases). The CDR3 sequence is 14 residues long. V lost 6 bases to trimming and J lost 4 bases, with 16 bases between them. Germline CDR1 reads SGHAT; CDR2 reads FQNNGV. The CDR3 is CASRHPGTLYEQYF. For the CDR3, the DNA is TGTGCCAGCAGACATCCGGGGACATTATACGAGCAGTACTTC.

This chain connects TRBV2 to TRBJ1-5; unclear D gene. The germline V gene encodes CDR1 SNHLY and CDR2 FYNNEI. V was shortened by 6 bases and J by 0 bases, with 9 bases between the two germline ends. This CDR3 has 14 amino acids. CDR3 sequence reads: CASRGDYSNQPQHF. CDR3 sequence (DNA): TGTGCCAGCAGGGGCGATTATAGCAATCAGCCCCAGCATTTT.

CDR3: CASNPGHNYGYTF. The CDR3 nucleotides read TGTGCCAGCAACCCCGGCCACAACTATGGCTACACCTTC. The chain couples TRBV6-1 to TRBJ1-2; no clear D. CDR3 length: 13 residues. The germline V and J ends were trimmed by 7 bases and 2 bases, with 11 bases remaining between them. Germline V lookup: CDR1 MNHNS, CDR2 SASEGT.

The V and J genes are TRBV19 and TRBJ1-1, with 9 bases lining up with TRBD1. The germline gives CDR1 LNHDA, CDR2 SQIVND (reference sequence). V shed 7 bases, J shed 11 bases, and the junction held 11 bases outside the gene matches. The CDR3 spans 13 residues. CDR3 sequence: CASTVTGGGSAFF. CDR3 DNA sequence: TGTGCCAGTACCGTCACAGGGGGCGGGTCGGCTTTCTTT.

This clone was found once. This chain links TRBV5-6 with TRBJ1-1, with 10 bases that match TRBD1. In germline, CDR1 is SGHDT, CDR2 YYEEEE. CDR3 length: 16 amino acids. The ends lost 7 bases at V and 5 bases at J; junction bases unmatched: 14. In DNA, the CDR3 is TGTGCCAGCCTCTGGAGACAGGGGGCTGGTGGGACTGAAGCTTTCTTT. This encodes CASLWRQGAGGTEAFF.

This sequence joins TRBV10-3 and TRBJ1-2; TRBD1 agrees at 10 bases. This CDR3 spans 15 amino acids. V shed 8 bases, J shed 5 bases, and the junction held 11 bases outside the gene matches. The V gene's germline CDR1 is ENHRY and CDR2 SYGVKD. CDR3 DNA sequence: TGTGCCATCGAGGACAGGGGGAAGACATCGTATGGCTACACCTTC. Protein sequence: CAIEDRGKTSYGYTF.

This clone was observed a few times. Other DNA variants within this sample encode the same CDR3. This chain uses TRBV19 with TRBJ2-2, with 7 bases fitting TRBD2. V shed 1 base and J 1 base; nucleotides not matched to a gene: 3. This CDR3 has 16 amino acids. Per germline, CDR1 LNHDA and CDR2 SQIVND (reference sequence). In nucleotides, the CDR3 is TGTGCCAGTAGTATAGCGGCGGGAGTGAACACCGGGGAGCTGTTTTTT. It encodes CASSIAAGVNTGELFF.

This clone showed up many times. The V call is TRBV5-1, the J call TRBJ1-3; perhaps TRBD1 as D (6 bases). Germline-derived CDR1 and CDR2 are SGHRS and YFSETQ. The CDR3 is 17 residues long. Between the trimmed V and J ends, which lost 4 bases and 0 bases, there was a span of 17 bases. For the CDR3, the DNA is TGCGCCAGCAGCGCAACAGGGACCTGGAGCTCTGGAAACACCATATATTTT. This sequence encodes CASSATGTWSSGNTIYF. Full variable domain (outside the CDR3, taken from reference TRBV5-1 and TRBJ1-3): KAGVTQTPRYLIKTRGQQVTLSCSPISGHRSVSWYQQTPGQGLQFLFEYFSETQRNKGNFPGRFSGRQFSNSRSEMNVSTLELGDSALYLCASSATGTWSSGNTIYFGEGSWLTVV.

This rearrangement joins TRBV10-2 to TRBJ2-7; D perhaps matches TRBD2 (6 bases). Looked up from germline, CDR1 is WSHSY and CDR2 is SAAADI. V was pared by 8 bases and J by 0 bases, with 20 bases between. The CDR3 sequence is 16 residues long. The chain's CDR3 is CASQIRHTTSSYEQYF. The DNA for the CDR3 is TGCGCCAGCCAAATTCGACACACGACTAGCTCCTACGAGCAGTACTTC.

V gene TRBV5-4 combines with J gene TRBJ2-5; TRBD1 aligns across 8 bases. Germline V gene data show CDR1 as SGHNT and CDR2 as YYREEE (reference sequence). CDR3 size: 16 residues. The V and J ends lost 5 bases and 4 bases, in that order; junction bases with no gene match: 13. CDR3 bases: TGTGCCAGCAGTGGCGAGTTAGGACAGGGACGAGAGACCCAGTACTTC. Protein: CASSGELGQGRETQYF.

This clone came up a few times. This may be a read error, as it is one base from a much larger clone. The chain carries TRBV7-2 and TRBJ1-3; perhaps TRBD1 as D (6 bases). CDR1 is SGHTA and CDR2 is FQGNSA in the germline V gene. The length of the CDR3 is 14 residues. The germline V and J ends were trimmed by 5 bases and 1 base, with 9 bases remaining between them. The CDR3 reads CASSPQGSGNTIYF. The DNA for the CDR3 is TGTGCCAGCAGCCCCCAGGGGTCTGGAAACACCATATATTTT.

Comments on this clone: A much larger clone differs by one base, so this may be a read error. The same CDR3 arises from other DNA sequences in this sample as well. The chain recombines TRBV20-1 with TRBJ2-7; D is ambiguous. The CDR3 sequence is 11 residues long. Germline values: CDR1 DFQATT, CDR2 SNEGSKA (reference sequence). This CDR3 reads CSGRSPLEQYF. CDR3 nucleotides: TGCAGTGGACGCTCCCCTCTCGAGCAGTACTTT.

This rearrangement joins TRBV7-2 to TRBJ2-2; 11 bases align to TRBD2. The length of the CDR3 is 18 residues. Germline V lookup: CDR1 SGHTA, CDR2 FQGNSA. The J segment lost 5 bases and the V segment lost 5 bases, leaving 13 bases of the junction unmatched. The CDR3: CASSGPGLAVAGTGELFF. DNA of the CDR3: TGTGCCAGCAGCGGTCCGGGACTAGCGGTTGCAGGGACCGGGGAGCTGTTTTTT. Based on the CDR3 plus reference TRBV7-2 and TRBJ2-2, the full variable domain is GAGVSQSPSNKVTEKGKDVELRCDPISGHTALYWYRQSLGQGLEFLIYFQGNSAPDKSGLPSDRFSAERTGGSVSTLTIQRTQQEDSAVYLCASSGPGLAVAGTGELFFGEGSRLTVL.

Regarding this clone: One base away lies a much larger clone, so this may be a sequencing read error. Other DNA sequences of this sample code for an identical CDR3. The rearrangement links TRBV7-2 to TRBJ2-7; D is uncertain. The CDR3 is 12 amino acids. CDR1 is SGHTA, CDR2 FQGNSA, per germline. Trimming pared 2 bases from V and 2 bases from J, leaving 4 bases between. CDR3 nucleotides: TGTGCCAGCAGCTTATACCCCTACGAGCAGTACTTC. The encoded protein is CASSLYPYEQYF.

This rearrangement joins TRBV5-1 to TRBJ1-1, with D uncertain. The CDR3 is 13 amino acids. CDR1 and CDR2 (germline): SGHRS, YFSETQ. V lost 4 bases to trimming and J lost 3 bases, with 10 bases between them. This chain's CDR3 is CASSSGRHTEAFF. DNA for the CDR3: TGCGCCAGCAGCAGTGGAAGACACACTGAAGCTTTCTTT.

This clone was counted ten times or more. The chain is built from TRBV14 and TRBJ2-7; D ambiguous. V was trimmed by 1 base and J by 6 bases, leaving 16 bases between them. This CDR3 is 15 amino acids long. CDR1 is SGHDN, CDR2 FVKESK, per germline. Here the CDR3 reads CASSQVGGVWSEQYF. The DNA of the CDR3 is TGTGCCAGCAGCCAAGTAGGCGGAGTTTGGAGCGAGCAGTACTTC.

The V call is TRBV9, the J call TRBJ2-7, with 7 bases aligning to TRBD2. CDR3 length: 15 amino acids. V shed 2 bases and J 5 bases; nucleotides not matched to a gene: 10. Germline CDR1 is SGDLS and CDR2 is YYNGEE. This CDR3 is CASSVSGGREDEQYF. The DNA for the CDR3 is TGTGCCAGCAGCGTTTCGGGGGGAAGGGAGGACGAGCAGTACTTC.

The V and J genes are TRBV4-1 and TRBJ2-6; 7 bases are a match to TRBD2. Germline CDR1 reads MGHRA; CDR2 reads YSYEKL. Germline trimming cut 5 bases from V and 2 bases from J; bases unmatched to any gene: 3. The CDR3 length is 15 residues. Here the CDR3 DNA reads TGCGCCAGCAGCAGCCGGGGGGCTGGGGCCAACGTCCTGACTTTC. The encoded protein is CASSSRGAGANVLTF.

This clone was detected a few times. This chain joins TRBV4-2 and TRBJ2-1; TRBD2 aligns across 7 bases. V lost 4 bases, J lost 6 bases, and 6 bases stayed unmatched. The germline gives CDR1 LGHNA, CDR2 YNFKEQ. The CDR3 spans 14 residues. CDR3 DNA sequence: TGTGCCAGCAGCCTCGGGACTACGACCAATGAGCAGTTCTTC. This gives the protein CASSLGTTTNEQFF.

The V gene is TRBV10-3, the J gene TRBJ2-3, with D perhaps TRBD1 (6 bases). Trimming pared 1 base from V and 5 bases from J, leaving 10 bases between. The CDR3 has 14 amino acids. Germline values: CDR1 ENHRY, CDR2 SYGVKD. The CDR3 nucleotides are TGTGCCATCAGTGAGTGGACAGCGAGAGATACGCAGTATTTT. It translates to CAISEWTARDTQYF.

This clone was recorded a few times. The chain links TRBV10-3 to TRBJ2-1; 10 nucleotides match TRBD2. The germline V gene has CDR1 ENHRY and CDR2 SYGVKD. The CDR3 contains 14 residues. The V segment lost 11 bases and the J segment 5 bases; nucleotides outside the gene matches: 9. In DNA form, the CDR3 reads TGTGCCCTCAAGGGGCTAGCGGGGGACAATGAGCAGTTCTTC. Translation: CALKGLAGDNEQFF.

This chain joins TRBV5-1 and TRBJ1-3; the D is unclear. Germline V gives CDR1 SGHRS, CDR2 YFSETQ. CDR3 length: 14 amino acids. The germline V and J ends were trimmed by 4 bases and 4 bases, with 12 bases remaining between them. The CDR3 nucleotides are TGCGCCAGCAGCCTGGTAGCCGGCGGAAACACCATATATTTT. It is translated as CASSLVAGGNTIYF. Using reference TRBV5-1 and TRBJ1-3 for the parts outside the CDR3, the full variable domain is KAGVTQTPRYLIKTRGQQVTLSCSPISGHRSVSWYQQTPGQGLQFLFEYFSETQRNKGNFPGRFSGRQFSNSRSEMNVSTLELGDSALYLCASSLVAGGNTIYFGEGSWLTVV.

The table lists this clone with a count of one. CDR3 bases: TGTGCCAGCAGCGAGCAGGGTGCTCGGTCCCAGTACTTC. It yields the protein CASSEQGARSQYF. The chain has TRBV7-2 and TRBJ2-5; a weak D match, TRBD1 (5 bases). CDR3 size: 13 residues. V was trimmed by 5 bases and J by 9 bases, leaving 16 bases between them. CDR1 and CDR2 (germline): SGHTA, FQGNSA.

This clone was picked up a small number of times. The chain has TRBV28 and TRBJ2-1; 15 positions match TRBD2. Germline CDR1 is MDHEN and CDR2 is SYDVKM. V lost 9 bases to trimming and J lost 8 bases; unmatched junction nucleotides: 11. This CDR3 region has 16 residues. The CDR3 spells CARGNGTSGRIYEQFF. Here the CDR3 DNA reads TGTGCCAGGGGCAACGGGACTAGCGGGAGGATCTATGAGCAGTTCTTC.

This clone was observed a single time. The chain couples TRBV6-6 to TRBJ2-2, with 15 bases that match TRBD2. The CDR3 runs 15 residues. Trimming took 5 bases from V and 8 from J; bases not matched to a gene: 3. Germline CDR1 and CDR2: MNHNY and SVGAGI (reference sequence). The CDR3 is CASSQGTSGRGELFF. The CDR3 nucleotides read TGTGCCAGCAGTCAAGGGACTAGCGGGAGGGGGGAGCTGTTTTTT.